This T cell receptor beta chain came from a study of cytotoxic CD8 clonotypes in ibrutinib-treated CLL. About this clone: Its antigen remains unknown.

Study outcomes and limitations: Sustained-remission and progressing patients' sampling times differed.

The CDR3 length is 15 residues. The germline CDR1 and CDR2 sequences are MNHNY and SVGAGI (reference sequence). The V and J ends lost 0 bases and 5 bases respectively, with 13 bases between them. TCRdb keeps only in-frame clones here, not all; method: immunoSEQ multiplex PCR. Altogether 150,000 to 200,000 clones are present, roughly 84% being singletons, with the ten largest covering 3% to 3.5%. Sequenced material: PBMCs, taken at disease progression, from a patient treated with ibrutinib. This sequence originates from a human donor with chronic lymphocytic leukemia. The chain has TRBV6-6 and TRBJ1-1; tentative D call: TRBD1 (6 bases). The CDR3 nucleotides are TGTGCCAGCAGTTACTCGGGGACACCCCCTACTGAAGCTTTCTTT. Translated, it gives CASSYSGTPPTEAFF.